The T cell receptor (beta chain) under discussion was sequenced for a study of OX40 agonist ivuxolimab in advanced cancers. Broader study findings: The average count of expanded clones was higher among CD8+ T cells than among CD4+. Clonal expansion was seen in CD4+ and CD8+ blood T cells by week 6 at 0.1 to 3.0 mg/kg.

On this clone: Its antigen remains unknown.

Generated by immunoSEQ multiplex PCR, the TCRdb table keeps only in-frame clones and is missing some. The data show around 45,000 clones, roughly 90% seen once. The V gene lost 4 bases and the J gene lost 0 bases, with 14 bases spanning the gap. Looked up from germline, CDR1 is SGDLS and CDR2 is YYNGEE. The CDR3 runs to 16 residues. This sequence joins TRBV9 and TRBJ2-1; possibly TRBD1 for D (6 bases). Sequencing was performed on CD4+ or CD8+ T cells sorted from blood, taken in a trial of the OX40 agonist ivuxolimab. The sequence derives from an adult with an advanced solid tumor such as melanoma, head and neck, liver or kidney cancer. CDR3 residues: CASSTNRVGSYNEQFF. The CDR3 DNA is TGTGCCAGCAGCACCAACAGGGTAGGCTCCTACAATGAGCAGTTCTTC.